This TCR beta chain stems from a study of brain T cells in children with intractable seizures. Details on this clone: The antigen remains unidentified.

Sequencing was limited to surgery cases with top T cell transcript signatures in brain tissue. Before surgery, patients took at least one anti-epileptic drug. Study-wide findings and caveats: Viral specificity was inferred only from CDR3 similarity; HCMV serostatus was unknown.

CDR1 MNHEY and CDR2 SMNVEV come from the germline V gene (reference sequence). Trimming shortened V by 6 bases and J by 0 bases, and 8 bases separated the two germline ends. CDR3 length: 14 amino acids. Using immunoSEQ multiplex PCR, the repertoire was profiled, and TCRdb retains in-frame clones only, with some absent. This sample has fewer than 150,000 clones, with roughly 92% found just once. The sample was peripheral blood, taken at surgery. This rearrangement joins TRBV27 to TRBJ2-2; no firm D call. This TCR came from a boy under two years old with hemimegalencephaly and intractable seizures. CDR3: CASRPPTNTGELFF. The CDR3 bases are TGTGCCAGCAGACCTCCCACGAACACCGGGGAGCTGTTTTTT.